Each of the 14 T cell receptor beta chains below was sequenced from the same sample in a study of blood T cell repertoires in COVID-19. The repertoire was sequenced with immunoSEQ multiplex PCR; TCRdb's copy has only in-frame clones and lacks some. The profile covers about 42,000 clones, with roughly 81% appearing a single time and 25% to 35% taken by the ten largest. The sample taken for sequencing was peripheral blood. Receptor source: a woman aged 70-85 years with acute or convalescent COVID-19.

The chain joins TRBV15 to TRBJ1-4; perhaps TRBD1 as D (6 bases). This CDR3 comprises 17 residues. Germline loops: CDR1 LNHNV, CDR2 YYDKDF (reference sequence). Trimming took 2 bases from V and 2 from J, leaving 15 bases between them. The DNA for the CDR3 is TGTGCCACCAGCAGACACAGGGTCTTCGGTACTAATGAAAAACTGTTTTTT. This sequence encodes CATSRHRVFGTNEKLFF.

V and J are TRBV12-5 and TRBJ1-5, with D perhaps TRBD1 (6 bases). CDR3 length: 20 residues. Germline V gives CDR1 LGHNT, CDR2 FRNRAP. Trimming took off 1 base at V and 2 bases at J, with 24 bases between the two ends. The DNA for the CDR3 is TGTGCTAGTGGTTTGGCCCCCCGACAGGCTATCGGTCGCGGCAATCAGCCCCAGCATTTT. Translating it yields CASGLAPRQAIGRGNQPQHF. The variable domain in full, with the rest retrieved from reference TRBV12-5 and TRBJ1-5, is DARVTQTPRHKVTEMGQEVTMRCQPILGHNTVFWYRQTMMQGLELLAYFRNRAPLDDSGMPKDRFSAEMPDATLATLKIQPSEPRDSAVYFCASGLAPRQAIGRGNQPQHFGDGTRLSIL.

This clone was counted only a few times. In nucleotides, the CDR3 is TGTGCCAGTGAGACAGCAAATCAGCCCCAGCATTTT. Its translation: CASETANQPQHF. The chain combines TRBV19 with TRBJ1-5, with D possibly TRBD1 on 5 matching bases. This CDR3 has 12 residues. Germline V gives CDR1 LNHDA, CDR2 SQIVND (reference sequence). Trimming stripped 8 bases from V and 4 bases from J, with 9 bases between.

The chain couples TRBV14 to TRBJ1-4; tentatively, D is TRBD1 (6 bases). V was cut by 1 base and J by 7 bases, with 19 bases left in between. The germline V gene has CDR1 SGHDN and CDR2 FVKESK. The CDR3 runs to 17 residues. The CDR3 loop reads CASSQVPPGAIGEKLFF. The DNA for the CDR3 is TGTGCCAGCAGCCAAGTTCCTCCAGGGGCAATCGGTGAAAAACTGTTTTTT.

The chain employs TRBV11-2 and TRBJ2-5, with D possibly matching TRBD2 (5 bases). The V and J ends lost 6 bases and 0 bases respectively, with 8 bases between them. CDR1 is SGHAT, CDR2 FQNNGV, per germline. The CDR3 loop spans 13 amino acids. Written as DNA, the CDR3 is TGTGCCAGCAGTCGGGGAGACCAAGAGACCCAGTACTTC. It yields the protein CASSRGDQETQYF.

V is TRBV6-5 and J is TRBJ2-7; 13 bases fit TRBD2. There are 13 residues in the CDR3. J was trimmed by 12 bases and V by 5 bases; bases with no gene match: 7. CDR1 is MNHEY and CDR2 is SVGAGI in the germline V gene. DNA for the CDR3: TGTGCCAGCAGTCTAGGACTAGCGGGAGTAAGGTACTTC. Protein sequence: CASSLGLAGVRYF.

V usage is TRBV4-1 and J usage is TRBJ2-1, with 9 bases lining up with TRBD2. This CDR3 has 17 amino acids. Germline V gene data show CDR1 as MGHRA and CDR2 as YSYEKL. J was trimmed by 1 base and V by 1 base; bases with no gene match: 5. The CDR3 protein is CASSQVGGRVSYNEQFF. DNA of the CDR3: TGCGCCAGCAGCCAAGTTGGCGGGAGGGTATCCTACAATGAGCAGTTCTTC.

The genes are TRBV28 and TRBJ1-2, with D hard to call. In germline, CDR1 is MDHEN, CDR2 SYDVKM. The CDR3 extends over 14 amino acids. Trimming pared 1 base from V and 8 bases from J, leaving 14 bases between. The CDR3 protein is CASSLSGTARGYTF. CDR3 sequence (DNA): TGTGCCAGCAGTTTATCGGGTACGGCGAGGGGCTACACCTTC.

CDR3 residues: CASSLVGQGHTGELFF. In DNA form, the CDR3 reads TGTGCCAGCAGCTTGGTAGGACAGGGGCACACCGGGGAGCTGTTTTTT. The V call is TRBV5-4, the J call TRBJ2-2, with 9 bases lining up with TRBD1. The CDR3 spans 16 residues. V was clipped by 0 bases and J by 3 bases; unmatched bases: 3. Germline values: CDR1 SGHNT, CDR2 YYREEE (reference sequence). Supplemented by reference TRBV5-4 and TRBJ2-2, the full variable domain reads ETGVTQSPTHLIKTRGQQVTLRCSSQSGHNTVSWYQQALGQGPQFIFQYYREEENGRGNFPPRFSGLQFPNYSSELNVNALELDDSALYLCASSLVGQGHTGELFFGEGSRLTVL.

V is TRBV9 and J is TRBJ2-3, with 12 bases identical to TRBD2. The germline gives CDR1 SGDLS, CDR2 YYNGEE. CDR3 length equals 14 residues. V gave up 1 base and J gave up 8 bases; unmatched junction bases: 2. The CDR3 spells CASSVSSGGGTQYF. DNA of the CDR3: TGTGCCAGCAGCGTATCTAGCGGGGGGGGTACGCAGTATTTT.

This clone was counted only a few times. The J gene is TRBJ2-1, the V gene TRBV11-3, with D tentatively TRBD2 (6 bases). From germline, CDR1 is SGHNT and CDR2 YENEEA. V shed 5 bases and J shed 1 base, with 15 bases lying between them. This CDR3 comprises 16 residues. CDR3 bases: TGTGCCAGCAGCCCTGCGCCGGGGGTATCCTACAATGAGCAGTTCTTC. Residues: CASSPAPGVSYNEQFF.

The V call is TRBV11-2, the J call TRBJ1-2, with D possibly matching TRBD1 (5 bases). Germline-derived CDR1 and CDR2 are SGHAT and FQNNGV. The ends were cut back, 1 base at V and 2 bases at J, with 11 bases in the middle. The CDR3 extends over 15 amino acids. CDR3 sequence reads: CASSLVRGWNYGYTF. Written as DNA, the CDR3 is TGTGCCAGCAGCTTAGTGCGGGGCTGGAACTATGGCTACACCTTC.

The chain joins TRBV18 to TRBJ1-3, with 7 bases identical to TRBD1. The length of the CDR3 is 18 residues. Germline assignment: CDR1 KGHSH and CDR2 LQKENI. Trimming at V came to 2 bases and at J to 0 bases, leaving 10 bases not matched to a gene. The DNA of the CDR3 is TGTGCCAGCTCACCAGGACAGGCGAATACCCGCTCTGGAAACACCATATATTTT. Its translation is CASSPGQANTRSGNTIYF.

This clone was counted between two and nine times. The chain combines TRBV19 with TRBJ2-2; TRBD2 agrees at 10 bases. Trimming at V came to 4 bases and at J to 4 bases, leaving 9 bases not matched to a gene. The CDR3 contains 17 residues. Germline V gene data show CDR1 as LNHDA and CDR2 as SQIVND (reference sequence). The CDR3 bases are TGTGCCAGTAGTACCTCAAGCGGGGGGGCCCCCACCGGGGAGCTGTTTTTT. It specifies CASSTSSGGAPTGELFF. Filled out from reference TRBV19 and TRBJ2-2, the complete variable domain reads DGGITQSPKYLFRKEGQNVTLSCEQNLNHDAMYWYRQDPGQGLRLIYYSQIVNDFQKGDIAEGYSVSREKKESFPLTVTSAQKNPTAFYLCASSTSSGGAPTGELFFGEGSRLTVL.